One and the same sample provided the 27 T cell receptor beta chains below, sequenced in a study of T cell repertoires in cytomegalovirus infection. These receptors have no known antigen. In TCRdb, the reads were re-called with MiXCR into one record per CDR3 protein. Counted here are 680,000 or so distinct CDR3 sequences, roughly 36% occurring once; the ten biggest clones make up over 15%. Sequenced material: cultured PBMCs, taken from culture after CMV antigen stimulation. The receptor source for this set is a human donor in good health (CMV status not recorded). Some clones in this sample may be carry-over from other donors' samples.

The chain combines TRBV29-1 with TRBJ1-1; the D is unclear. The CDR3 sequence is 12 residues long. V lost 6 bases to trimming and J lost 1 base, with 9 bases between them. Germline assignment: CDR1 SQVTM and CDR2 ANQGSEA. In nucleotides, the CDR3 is TGCAGCGTAGACCCTTGGAACACTGAAGCTTTCTTT. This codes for CSVDPWNTEAFF.

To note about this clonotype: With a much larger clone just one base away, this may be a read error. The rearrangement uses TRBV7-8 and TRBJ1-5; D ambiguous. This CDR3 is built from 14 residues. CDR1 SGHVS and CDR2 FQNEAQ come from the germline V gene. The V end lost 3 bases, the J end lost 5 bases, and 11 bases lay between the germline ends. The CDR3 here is CASSFRAADQPQHF. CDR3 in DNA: TGTGCCAGCAGCTTTAGGGCAGCTGATCAGCCCCAGCATTTT.

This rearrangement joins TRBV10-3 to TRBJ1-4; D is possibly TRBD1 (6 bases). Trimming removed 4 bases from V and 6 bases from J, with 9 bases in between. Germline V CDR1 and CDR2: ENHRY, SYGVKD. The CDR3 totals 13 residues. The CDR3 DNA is TGTGCCATCAGTGGGACAGAACATGAAAAACTGTTTTTT. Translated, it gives CAISGTEHEKLFF.

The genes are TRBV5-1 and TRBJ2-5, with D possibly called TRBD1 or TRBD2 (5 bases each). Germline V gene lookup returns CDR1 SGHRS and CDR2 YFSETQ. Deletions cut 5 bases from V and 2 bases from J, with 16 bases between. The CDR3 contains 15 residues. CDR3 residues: CASSQEGPAQETQYF. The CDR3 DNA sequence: TGCGCCAGCAGTCAAGAGGGGCCGGCACAAGAGACCCAGTACTTC.

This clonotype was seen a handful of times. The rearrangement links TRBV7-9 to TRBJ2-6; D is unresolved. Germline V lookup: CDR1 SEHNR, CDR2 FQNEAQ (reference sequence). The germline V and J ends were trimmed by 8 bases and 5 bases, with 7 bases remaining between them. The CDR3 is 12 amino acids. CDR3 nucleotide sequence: TGTGCCAGCCCTGCCAGGGCCAACGTCCTGACTTTC. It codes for CASPARANVLTF.

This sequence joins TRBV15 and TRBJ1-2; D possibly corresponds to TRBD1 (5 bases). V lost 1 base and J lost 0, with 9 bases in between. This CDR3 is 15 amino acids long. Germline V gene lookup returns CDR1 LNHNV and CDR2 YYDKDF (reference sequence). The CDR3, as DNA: TGTGCCACCAGCAGAGCGGGGACTACTAACTATGGCTACACCTTC. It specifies CATSRAGTTNYGYTF.

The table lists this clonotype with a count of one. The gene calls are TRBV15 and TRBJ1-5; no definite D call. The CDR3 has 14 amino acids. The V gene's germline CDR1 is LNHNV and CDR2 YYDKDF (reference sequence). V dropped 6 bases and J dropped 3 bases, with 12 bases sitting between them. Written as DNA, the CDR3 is TGTGCCACCAGATCTGGGGAGTCCAATCAGCCCCAGCATTTT. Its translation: CATRSGESNQPQHF.

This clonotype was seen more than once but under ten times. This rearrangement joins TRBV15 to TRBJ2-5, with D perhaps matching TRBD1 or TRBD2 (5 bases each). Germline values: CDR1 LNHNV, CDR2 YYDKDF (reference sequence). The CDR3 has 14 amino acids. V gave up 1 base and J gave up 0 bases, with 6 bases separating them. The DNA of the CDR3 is TGTGCCACCAGCAGAGGGGGGAACCAAGAGACCCAGTACTTC. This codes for CATSRGGNQETQYF. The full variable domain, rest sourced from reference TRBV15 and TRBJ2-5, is DAMVIQNPRYQVTQFGKPVTLSCSQTLNHNVMYWYQQKSSQAPKLLFHYYDKDFNNEADTPDNFQSRRPNTSFCFLDIRSPGLGDTAMYLCATSRGGNQETQYFGPGTRLLVL.

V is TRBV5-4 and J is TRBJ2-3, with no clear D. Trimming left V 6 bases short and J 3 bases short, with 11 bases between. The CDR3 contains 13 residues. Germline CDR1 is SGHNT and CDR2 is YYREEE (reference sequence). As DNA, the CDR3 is TGTGCCAGCACAAGTGGGGTGACAGATACGCAGTATTTT. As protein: CASTSGVTDTQYF.

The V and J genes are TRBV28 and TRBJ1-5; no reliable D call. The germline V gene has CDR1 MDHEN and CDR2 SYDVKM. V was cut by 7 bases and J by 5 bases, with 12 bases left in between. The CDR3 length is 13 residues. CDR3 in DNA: TGTGCCAGCACCGCTCGGCCGGATCAGCCCCAGCATTTT. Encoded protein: CASTARPDQPQHF.

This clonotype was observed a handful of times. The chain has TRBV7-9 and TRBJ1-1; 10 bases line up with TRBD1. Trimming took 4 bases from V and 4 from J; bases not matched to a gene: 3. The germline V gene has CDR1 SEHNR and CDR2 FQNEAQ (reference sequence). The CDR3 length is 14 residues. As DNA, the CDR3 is TGTGCCAGCAGCTGGGGACAGGGGTCCACTGAAGCTTTCTTT. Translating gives CASSWGQGSTEAFF.

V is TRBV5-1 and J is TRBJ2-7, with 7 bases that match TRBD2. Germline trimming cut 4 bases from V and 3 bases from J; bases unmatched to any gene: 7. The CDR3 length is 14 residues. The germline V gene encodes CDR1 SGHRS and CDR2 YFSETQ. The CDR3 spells CASSPTSVFYEQYF. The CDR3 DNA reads TGCGCCAGCAGCCCAACTAGCGTCTTCTACGAGCAGTACTTC.

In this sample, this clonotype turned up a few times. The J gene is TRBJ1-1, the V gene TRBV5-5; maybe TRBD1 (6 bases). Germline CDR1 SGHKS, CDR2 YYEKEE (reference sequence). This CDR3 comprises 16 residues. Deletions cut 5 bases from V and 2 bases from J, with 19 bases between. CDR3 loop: CASSQGTGTRNTEAFF. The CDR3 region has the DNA TGTGCCAGCAGTCAAGGAACCGGGACAAGAAACACTGAAGCTTTCTTT.

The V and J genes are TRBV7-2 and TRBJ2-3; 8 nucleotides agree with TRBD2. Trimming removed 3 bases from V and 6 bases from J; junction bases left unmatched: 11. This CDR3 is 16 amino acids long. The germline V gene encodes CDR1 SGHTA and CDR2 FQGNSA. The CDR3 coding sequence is TGTGCCAGCAGCTTCGGCAGTAGCGGGGCGGGGGATACGCAGTATTTT. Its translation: CASSFGSSGAGDTQYF.

The CDR3: CASSLRRDKNIQYF. CDR3 DNA sequence: TGTGCCAGCAGCTTAAGGCGGGACAAAAACATTCAGTACTTC. The rearrangement links TRBV5-4 to TRBJ2-4; the D gene is possibly TRBD2 (6 bases). V dropped 2 bases and J dropped 3 bases, with 9 bases sitting between them. Germline V CDR1 and CDR2: SGHNT, YYREEE (reference sequence). CDR3 length equals 14 residues.

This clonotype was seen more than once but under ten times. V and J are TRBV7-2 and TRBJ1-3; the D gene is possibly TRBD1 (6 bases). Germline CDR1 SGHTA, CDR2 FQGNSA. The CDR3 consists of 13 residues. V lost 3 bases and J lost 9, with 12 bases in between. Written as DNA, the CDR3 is TGTGCCAGCAGCTTCCCACAGGGCGCCACCATATATTTT. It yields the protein CASSFPQGATIYF.

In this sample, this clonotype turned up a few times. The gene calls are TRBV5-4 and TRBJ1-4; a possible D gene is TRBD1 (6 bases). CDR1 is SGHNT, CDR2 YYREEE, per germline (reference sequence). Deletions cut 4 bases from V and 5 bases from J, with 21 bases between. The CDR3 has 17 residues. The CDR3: CASSATVQQGLNEKLFF. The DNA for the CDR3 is TGTGCCAGCAGCGCGACCGTCCAACAGGGTCTAAATGAAAAACTGTTTTTT.

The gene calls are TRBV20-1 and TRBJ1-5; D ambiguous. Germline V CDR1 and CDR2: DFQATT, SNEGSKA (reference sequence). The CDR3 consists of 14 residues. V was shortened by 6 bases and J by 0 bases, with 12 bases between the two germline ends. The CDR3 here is CSAARTASNQPQHF. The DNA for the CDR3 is TGCAGTGCAGCTCGGACGGCTAGCAATCAGCCCCAGCATTTT.

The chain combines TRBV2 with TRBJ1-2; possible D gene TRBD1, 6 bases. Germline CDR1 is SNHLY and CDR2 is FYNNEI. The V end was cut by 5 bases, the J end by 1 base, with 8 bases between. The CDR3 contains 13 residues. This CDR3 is CASSRDNNYGYTF. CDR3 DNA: TGTGCCAGCAGTCGGGACAATAACTATGGCTACACCTTC.

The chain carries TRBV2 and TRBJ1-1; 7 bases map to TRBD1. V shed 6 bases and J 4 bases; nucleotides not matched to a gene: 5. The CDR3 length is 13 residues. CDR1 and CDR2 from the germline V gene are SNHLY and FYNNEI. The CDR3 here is CASRTQGVTEAFF. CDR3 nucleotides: TGTGCCAGCAGGACCCAGGGGGTCACTGAAGCTTTCTTT.

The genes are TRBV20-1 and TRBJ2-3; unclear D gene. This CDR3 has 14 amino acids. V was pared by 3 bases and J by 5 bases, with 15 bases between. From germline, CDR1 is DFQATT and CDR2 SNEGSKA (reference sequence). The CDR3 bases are TGCAGTGCTAGTGGCCTAGTGGCGGTAGATACGCAGTATTTT. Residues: CSASGLVAVDTQYF.

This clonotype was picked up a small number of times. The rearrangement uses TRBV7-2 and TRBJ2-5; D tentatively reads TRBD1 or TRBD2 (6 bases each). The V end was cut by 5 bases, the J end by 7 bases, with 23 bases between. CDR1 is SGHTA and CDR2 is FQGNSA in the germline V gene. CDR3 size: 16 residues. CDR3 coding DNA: TGTGCCAGCAGCCCCCAGGTGGGGGGCTTCAGAAGGACCCAGTACTTC. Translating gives CASSPQVGGFRRTQYF.

CDR3: CASSPRGQRETQYF. CDR3 nucleotides: TGTGCCAGTAGCCCCCGAGGGCAGCGAGAGACCCAGTACTTC. This chain links TRBV19 with TRBJ2-5, with D tentatively TRBD2 (5 bases). CDR1 is LNHDA and CDR2 is SQIVND in the germline V gene (reference sequence). The CDR3 covers 14 residues. V was clipped by 6 bases and J by 4 bases, with 15 bases between them.

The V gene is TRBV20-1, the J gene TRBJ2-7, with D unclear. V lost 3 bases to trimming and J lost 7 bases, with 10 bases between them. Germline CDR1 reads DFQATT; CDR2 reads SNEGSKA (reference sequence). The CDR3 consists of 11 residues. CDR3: CSARTGTEQYF. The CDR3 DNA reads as TGCAGTGCTAGGACCGGAACGGAGCAGTACTTC.

Here the CDR3 DNA reads TGCAGTGCTATAGGGGACCACAGCACAGATACGCAGTATTTT. Translating it yields CSAIGDHSTDTQYF. The rearrangement links TRBV20-1 to TRBJ2-3; perhaps D is TRBD1 or TRBD2 (5 bases each). Per germline, CDR1 DFQATT and CDR2 SNEGSKA (reference sequence). This CDR3 spans 14 amino acids. V shed 4 bases and J shed 0 bases, with 11 bases lying between them.

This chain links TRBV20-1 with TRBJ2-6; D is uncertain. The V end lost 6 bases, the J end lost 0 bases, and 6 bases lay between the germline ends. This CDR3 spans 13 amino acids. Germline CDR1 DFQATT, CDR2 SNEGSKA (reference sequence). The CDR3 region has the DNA TGCAGTGCAACGAGCTCTGGGGCCAACGTCCTGACTTTC. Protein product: CSATSSGANVLTF.

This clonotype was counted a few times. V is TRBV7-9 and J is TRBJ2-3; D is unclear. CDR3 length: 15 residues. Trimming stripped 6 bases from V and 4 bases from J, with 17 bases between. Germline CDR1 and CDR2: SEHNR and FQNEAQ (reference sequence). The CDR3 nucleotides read TGTGCCAGCAGTCCATTTGGCGAATCGGCAGATACGCAGTATTTT. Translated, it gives CASSPFGESADTQYF.